The T cell receptor (beta chain) under discussion was sequenced for a study of blood T cell repertoires in COVID-19. The assay was immunoSEQ multiplex PCR, and TCRdb's table has in-frame clones only and misses some. The sample includes a few hundred thousand clones, 87% of them seen just once. The CDR3 extends over 17 amino acids. Germline V gene lookup returns CDR1 SGHNT and CDR2 YYREEE (reference sequence). With 4 bases clipped from V and 0 bases from J, the junction kept 10 bases outside the gene matches. The clonotype originates from a woman in her twenties or thirties who had recovered from COVID-19. What was sequenced was PBMCs or T cells enriched from blood (not recorded which). The chain carries TRBV5-4 and TRBJ2-3, with 8 bases matching TRBD1. CDR3 bases: TGTGCCAGCAGCCCCCGCAGGGGGCCTTGGAGCACAGATACGCAGTATTTT. As protein: CASSPRRGPWSTDTQYF.